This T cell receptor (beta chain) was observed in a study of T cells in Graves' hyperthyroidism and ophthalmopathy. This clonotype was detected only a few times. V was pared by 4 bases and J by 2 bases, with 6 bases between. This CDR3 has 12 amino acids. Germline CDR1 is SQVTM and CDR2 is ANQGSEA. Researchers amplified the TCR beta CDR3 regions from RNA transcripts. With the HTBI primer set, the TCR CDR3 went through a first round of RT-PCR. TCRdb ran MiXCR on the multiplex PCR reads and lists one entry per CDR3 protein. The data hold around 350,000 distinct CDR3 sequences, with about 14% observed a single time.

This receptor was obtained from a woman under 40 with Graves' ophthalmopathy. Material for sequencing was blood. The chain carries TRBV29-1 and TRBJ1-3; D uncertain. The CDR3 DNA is TGCAGCGTTGCGCCTCCTGGAAACACCATATATTTT. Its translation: CSVAPPGNTIYF. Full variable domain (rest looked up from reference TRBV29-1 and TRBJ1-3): SAVISQKPSRDICQRGTSLTIQCQVDSQVTMMFWYRQQPGQSLTLIATANQGSEATYESGFVIDKFPISRPNLTFSTLTVSNMSPEDSSIYLCSVAPPGNTIYFGEGSWLTVV.